Below, 29 T cell receptor beta chains from the same sample are listed, as sequenced in a study of blood T cell repertoires in COVID-19. The repertoire was sequenced with immunoSEQ multiplex PCR; TCRdb's copy has only in-frame clones and lacks some. The repertoire has roughly 38,000 clones, over 75% of them found once; the top ten carry approximately 38%. Sequenced material: peripheral blood. All receptors come from a man aged 40-49 years with active or convalescent COVID-19.

This CDR3 is CASRRTGTYEQYF. The CDR3 DNA reads TGTGCCAGCAGGAGGACAGGGACCTACGAGCAGTACTTC. The chain has TRBV27 and TRBJ2-7; 8 bases are shared with TRBD1. The V gene's germline CDR1 is MNHEY and CDR2 SMNVEV (reference sequence). With 6 bases clipped from V and 2 bases from J, the junction kept 3 bases outside the gene matches. The CDR3 length is 13 residues.

The rearrangement uses TRBV3-1 (or the pseudogene TRBV3-2) and TRBJ1-4, with D perhaps TRBD1 (5 bases). With 3 bases removed from V and 8 bases from J, the gap between germline ends came to 16 bases. This CDR3 has 15 residues. Germline V gene data show CDR1 as LGHDT and CDR2 as YNNKEL (reference sequence). As DNA, the CDR3 is TGTGCCAGCAGCCACAAGGGGCTGGGGTACGAAAAACTGTTTTTT. Protein: CASSHKGLGYEKLFF.

The chain joins TRBV28 to TRBJ1-5; D remains unclear. Trimming removed 9 bases from V and 0 bases from J, with 6 bases in between. The CDR3 is made up of 12 amino acids. In germline, CDR1 is MDHEN, CDR2 SYDVKM. The CDR3 nucleotides are TGTGCCAGTTATTATAGCAATCAGCCCCAGCATTTT. It encodes CASYYSNQPQHF.

The chain carries TRBV28 and TRBJ1-6, with D unresolved. Per the germline V gene, CDR1 is MDHEN and CDR2 is SYDVKM. V dropped 7 bases and J dropped 0 bases, with 7 bases sitting between them. This CDR3 is 14 amino acids long. The CDR3 protein is CASTYGSYNSPLHF. The CDR3 nucleotides are TGTGCCAGCACTTACGGCTCCTATAATTCACCCCTCCACTTT.

This rearrangement joins TRBV30 to TRBJ1-5; tentatively, D is TRBD1 (6 bases). Germline V gene lookup returns CDR1 GTSNPN and CDR2 SVGIG (reference sequence). The CDR3 has 16 amino acids. V lost 0 bases, J lost 2 bases, and 14 bases lay in between. The DNA of the CDR3 is TGTGCCTGGAGTGTACCGGGACAACAGGGCAATCAGCCCCAGCATTTT. Translated, it gives CAWSVPGQQGNQPQHF. The full variable domain, with the rest looked up from reference TRBV30 and TRBJ1-5, is SQTIHQWPATLVQPVGSPLSLECTVEGTSNPNLYWYRQAAGRGLQLLFYSVGIGQISSEVPQNLSASRPQDRQFILSSKKLLLSDSGFYLCAWSVPGQQGNQPQHFGDGTRLSIL.

The count of this clone is one. The V call is TRBV12-3 or TRBV12-4, the J call TRBJ2-2; D gene uncertain. This CDR3 spans 12 amino acids. The germline V and J ends were trimmed by 5 bases and 1 base, with 2 bases remaining between them. The CDR3 here is CASSLNTGELFF. CDR3 bases: TGTGCCAGCAGTCTGAACACCGGGGAGCTGTTTTTT.

The chain couples TRBV4-2 to TRBJ2-3; D is perhaps TRBD2 (6 bases). V lost 1 base and J 6 bases, leaving 17 bases between the germline ends. Germline-derived CDR1 and CDR2 are LGHNA and YNFKEQ. The CDR3 is made up of 16 amino acids. CDR3 protein: CASSQGVTGVVDTQYF. The CDR3 DNA is TGTGCCAGCAGCCAAGGCGTAACGGGAGTGGTGGATACGCAGTATTTT.

The chain combines TRBV7-9 with TRBJ1-6; tentatively, D is TRBD1 (6 bases). This CDR3 has 16 amino acids. Trimming took 8 bases from V and 6 from J, leaving 20 bases between them. Germline V CDR1 and CDR2: SEHNR, FQNEAQ (reference sequence). The CDR3 nucleotides are TGTGCCAGCTCCCTAGAGGGGGTGGCCTTTAATTCACCCCTCCACTTT. Encoded protein: CASSLEGVAFNSPLHF. Full variable domain (rest looked up from reference TRBV7-9 and TRBJ1-6): DTGVSQNPRHKITKRGQNVTFRCDPISEHNRLYWYRQTLGQGPEFLTYFQNEAQLEKSRLLSDRFSAERPKGSFSTLEIQRTEQGDSAMYLCASSLEGVAFNSPLHFGNGTRLTVT.

This clone showed up just once. The rearrangement links TRBV19 to TRBJ1-1; D unclear. With 6 bases removed from V and 7 bases from J, the gap between germline ends came to 9 bases. The V gene's germline CDR1 is LNHDA and CDR2 SQIVND (reference sequence). The CDR3 is 11 amino acids. The CDR3 reads CASRGSLEAFF. Here the CDR3 DNA reads TGTGCCAGTAGAGGGAGCCTTGAAGCTTTCTTT.

V and J are TRBV7-6 and TRBJ2-5, with TRBD2 matching 7 bases. V was pared by 1 base and J by 5 bases, with 22 bases of the junction left unmatched. CDR3 length: 20 amino acids. CDR1 SGHVS and CDR2 FNYEAQ come from the germline V gene. DNA of the CDR3: TGTGCCAGCAGCTTAGAAGGGGCAGCTAGCGGACGTTTGACGGGGGAGACCCAGTACTTC. Its translation is CASSLEGAASGRLTGETQYF.

This clone was counted a single time. The CDR3 DNA is TGTGCCAGCAGGGACAGGGGCGAGCAGTACTTC. As protein: CASRDRGEQYF. This sequence joins TRBV3-1 (or the pseudogene TRBV3-2) and TRBJ2-7, with 9 bases aligning to TRBD1. Germline loops: CDR1 LGHDT, CDR2 YNNKEL (reference sequence). V lost 6 bases and J lost 6; bases outside the gene matches: 0. The CDR3 totals 11 residues.

This clone showed up just a few times. This chain links TRBV6-2 or TRBV6-3 with TRBJ1-1; tentatively, D is TRBD1 (6 bases). The CDR3 has 14 residues. Trimming took 0 bases from V and 2 from J, leaving 7 bases between them. The germline gives CDR1 MNHEY, CDR2 SVGEGT. CDR3 bases: TGTGCCAGCAGTTACTCGGGGGCTAACACTGAAGCTTTCTTT. Translated: CASSYSGANTEAFF.

This clone was counted once. The chain's CDR3 is CASSMGQLNQPQHF. The CDR3 nucleotides are TGTGCCAGCAGCATGGGACAGCTAAATCAGCCCCAGCATTTT. This chain connects TRBV5-5 to TRBJ1-5; 7 bases are shared with TRBD1. The CDR3 runs to 14 residues. Germline CDR1 is SGHKS and CDR2 is YYEKEE (reference sequence). With V trimmed by 4 bases and J by 4 bases, 5 bases remained unmatched.

The rearrangement joins TRBV18 to TRBJ1-2; D might be TRBD1 (5 bases). There are 13 residues in the CDR3. Trimming cost V 3 bases and J 5 bases, with 10 bases left between them. CDR1 is KGHSH and CDR2 is LQKENI in the germline V gene. CDR3: CASSPQGQYGYTF. The CDR3 coding sequence is TGTGCCAGCTCACCCCAGGGTCAGTATGGCTACACCTTC.

This clone was seen only once. The V gene is TRBV19, the J gene TRBJ1-5, with 9 nucleotides matching TRBD1. The germline gives CDR1 LNHDA, CDR2 SQIVND (reference sequence). The CDR3 has 16 amino acids. V lost 4 bases and J lost 5; bases outside the gene matches: 9. CDR3 sequence reads: CASSTGDRVGYQPQHF. The CDR3 DNA is TGTGCCAGTAGTACGGGGGACAGGGTTGGCTATCAGCCCCAGCATTTT.

The genes are TRBV7-9 and TRBJ2-7; TRBD2 matches at 9 bases. This CDR3 spans 15 amino acids. The trim removed 2 bases at V and 5 bases at J, leaving 7 bases unmatched. Germline loops: CDR1 SEHNR, CDR2 FQNEAQ (reference sequence). In DNA form, the CDR3 reads TGTGCCAGCAGCTTAAGCGGGGGGATAGGGAACGAGCAGTACTTC. Translated: CASSLSGGIGNEQYF.

The chain links TRBV12-1 to TRBJ1-1. TRBV12-1 is described as a pseudogene. The CDR3 has 16 residues. The CDR3 coding sequence is TGTGCCAGCAGCTTTGTTCGCTACGGGAGGAACACTGAAGCTTTCTTT. Protein sequence: CASSFVRYGRNTEAFF.

The gene calls are TRBV4-2 and TRBJ2-3; the match to TRBD2 covers 14 bases. J gave up 6 bases and V 0 bases, and 5 bases lay outside the gene matches. This CDR3 has 17 amino acids. Germline CDR1 is LGHNA and CDR2 is YNFKEQ. The CDR3 DNA sequence: TGTGCCAGCAGCCAAGATCTGAGGACTAGCGGGGGGGATACGCAGTATTTT. This sequence encodes CASSQDLRTSGGDTQYF.

The chain links TRBV3-1 (or the pseudogene TRBV3-2) to TRBJ1-2; 9 nucleotides agree with TRBD1. The V and J ends lost 1 base and 8 bases, in that order; junction bases with no gene match: 8. This CDR3 has 15 amino acids. Germline V gene sequence: CDR1 LGHDT, CDR2 YNNKEL (reference sequence). CDR3 in amino acids: CASSQGTGGRGGYTF. The CDR3 region has the DNA TGTGCCAGCAGCCAAGGCACAGGGGGCCGAGGGGGCTACACCTTC.

The V call is TRBV10-2, the J call TRBJ2-5; 11 bases align to TRBD1. This CDR3 is built from 13 residues. The germline V gene encodes CDR1 WSHSY and CDR2 SAAADI. J lost 10 bases, V lost 4 bases, and 5 bases had no gene match. The CDR3 sequence is CASSGGQGVDQYF. DNA of the CDR3: TGCGCCAGCAGTGGGGGACAGGGGGTTGACCAGTACTTC.

This sequence joins TRBV27 and TRBJ1-1; D perhaps matches TRBD1 (6 bases). Germline assignment: CDR1 MNHEY and CDR2 SMNVEV (reference sequence). V lost 4 bases to trimming and J lost 2 bases, with 14 bases between them. This CDR3 contains 15 residues. The CDR3 nucleotides are TGTGCCAGCAGTTACGAGACAGGTTTTAACACTGAAGCTTTCTTT. Translated, it gives CASSYETGFNTEAFF.

The chain links TRBV6-5 to TRBJ2-7; 10 bases are a match to TRBD1. This CDR3 spans 14 amino acids. J was trimmed by 7 bases and V by 4 bases; bases with no gene match: 7. CDR1 is MNHEY, CDR2 SVGAGI, per germline. The DNA of the CDR3 is TGTGCCAGCAGTTTCCGACAGGGGGCGTCTGAGCAGTACTTC. It specifies CASSFRQGASEQYF.

The chain has TRBV12-3 or TRBV12-4 and TRBJ2-1, with a weak D call TRBD2 (6 bases). The CDR3 loop spans 11 amino acids. V was shortened by 3 bases and J by 10 bases, with 7 bases between the two germline ends. CDR3 in DNA: TGTGCCAGCAGTTTGGGGGGAGAGCAGTTCTTC. Its translation is CASSLGGEQFF.

This chain connects TRBV10-2 to TRBJ2-2; a weak D match, TRBD1 (6 bases). V dropped 9 bases and J dropped 0 bases, with 11 bases sitting between them. Germline CDR1 is WSHSY and CDR2 is SAAADI. CDR3 length: 14 residues. This CDR3 is CASIEGANTGELFF. DNA for the CDR3: TGCGCCAGTATCGAGGGGGCGAACACCGGGGAGCTGTTTTTT.

V is TRBV5-1 and J is TRBJ1-6; 9 bases are a match to TRBD1. This CDR3 comprises 15 residues. Germline values: CDR1 SGHRS, CDR2 YFSETQ. Unmatched junction bases numbered 7, after V lost 1 base and J lost 11 bases. The CDR3 spells CASSLRDRETAPLHF. The CDR3 DNA reads as TGCGCCAGCAGCTTGAGGGACAGGGAAACAGCACCCCTCCACTTT.

This clone has only a few counts. The chain uses TRBV19 and TRBJ2-1; 10 bases fit TRBD2. Germline CDR1 reads LNHDA; CDR2 reads SQIVND (reference sequence). V gave up 4 bases and J gave up 6 bases; unmatched junction bases: 6. CDR3 length: 15 residues. The CDR3 DNA reads TGTGCCAGTAGTACGATAGCGGGGGGATCCAATGAGCAGTTCTTC. This gives the protein CASSTIAGGSNEQFF.

The V and J genes are TRBV30 and TRBJ2-5, with D possibly being TRBD1 (5 bases). The germline V gene encodes CDR1 GTSNPN and CDR2 SVGIG (reference sequence). CDR3 length equals 14 residues. V was clipped by 3 bases and J by 6 bases, with 17 bases between them. CDR3 sequence reads: CAWRPTQTAQTQYF. The CDR3 coding sequence is TGTGCCTGGAGACCCACCCAGACAGCCCAGACCCAGTACTTC. Full variable domain (rest looked up from reference TRBV30 and TRBJ2-5): SQTIHQWPATLVQPVGSPLSLECTVEGTSNPNLYWYRQAAGRGLQLLFYSVGIGQISSEVPQNLSASRPQDRQFILSSKKLLLSDSGFYLCAWRPTQTAQTQYFGPGTRLLVL.

The chain carries TRBV19 and TRBJ1-6, with 9 bases that match TRBD1. The CDR3 covers 15 residues. Germline CDR1 is LNHDA and CDR2 is SQIVND (reference sequence). After removal of 1 base from V and 10 bases from J, the junction contained 5 bases not matched to a gene. CDR3 sequence: CASSIGQGVQSPLHF. CDR3 DNA sequence: TGTGCCAGTAGTATAGGACAGGGGGTACAATCACCCCTCCACTTT.

The J gene is TRBJ1-2, the V gene TRBV7-9, with D unresolved. This CDR3 is 15 amino acids long. The ends were cut back, 5 bases at V and 4 bases at J, with 17 bases in the middle. Germline loops: CDR1 SEHNR, CDR2 FQNEAQ (reference sequence). CDR3 nucleotide sequence: TGTGCCAGCAGCCCCCGCCGTTTGACATTCTATGGCTACACCTTC. It specifies CASSPRRLTFYGYTF. The full variable domain, in which reference TRBV7-9 and TRBJ1-2 provide the parts outside the CDR3, is DTGVSQNPRHKITKRGQNVTFRCDPISEHNRLYWYRQTLGQGPEFLTYFQNEAQLEKSRLLSDRFSAERPKGSFSTLEIQRTEQGDSAMYLCASSPRRLTFYGYTFGSGTRLTVV.